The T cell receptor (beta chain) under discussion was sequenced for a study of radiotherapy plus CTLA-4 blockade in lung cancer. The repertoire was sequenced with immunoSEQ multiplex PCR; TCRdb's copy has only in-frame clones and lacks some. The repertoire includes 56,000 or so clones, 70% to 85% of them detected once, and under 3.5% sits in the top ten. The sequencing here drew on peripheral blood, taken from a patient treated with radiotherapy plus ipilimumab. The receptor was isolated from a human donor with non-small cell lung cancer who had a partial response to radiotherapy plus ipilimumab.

The chain's CDR3 is CASSADNSPIKSPLHF. CDR3 DNA: TGTGCCAGCAGTGCGGACAACTCCCCGATTAAATCACCCCTCCACTTT. The chain links TRBV25-1 to TRBJ1-6, with a tentative D call TRBD1 (5 bases). The CDR3 extends over 16 amino acids. The germline gives CDR1 MGHDK, CDR2 SYGVNS. The germline V and J ends were trimmed by 4 bases and 10 bases, with 20 bases remaining between them.